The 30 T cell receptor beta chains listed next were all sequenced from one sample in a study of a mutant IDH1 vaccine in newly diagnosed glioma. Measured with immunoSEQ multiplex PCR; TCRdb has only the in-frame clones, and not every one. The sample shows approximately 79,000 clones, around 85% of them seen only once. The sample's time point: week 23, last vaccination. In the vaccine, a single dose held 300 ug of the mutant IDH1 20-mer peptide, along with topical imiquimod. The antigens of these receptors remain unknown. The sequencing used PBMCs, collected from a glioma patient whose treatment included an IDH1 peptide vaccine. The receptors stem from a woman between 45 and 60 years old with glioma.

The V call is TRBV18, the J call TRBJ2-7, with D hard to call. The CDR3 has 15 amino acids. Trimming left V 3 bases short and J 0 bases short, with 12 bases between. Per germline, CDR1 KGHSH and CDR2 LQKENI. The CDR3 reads CASSPPHTYSYEQYF. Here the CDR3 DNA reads TGTGCCAGCTCACCCCCCCACACCTACTCCTACGAGCAGTACTTC.

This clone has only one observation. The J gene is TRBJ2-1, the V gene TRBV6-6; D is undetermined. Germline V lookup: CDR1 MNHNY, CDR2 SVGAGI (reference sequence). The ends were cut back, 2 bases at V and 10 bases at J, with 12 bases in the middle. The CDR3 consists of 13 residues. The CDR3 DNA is TGTGCCAGCAGTTACCTGATAGCTAGGGAGCAGTTCTTC. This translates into CASSYLIAREQFF.

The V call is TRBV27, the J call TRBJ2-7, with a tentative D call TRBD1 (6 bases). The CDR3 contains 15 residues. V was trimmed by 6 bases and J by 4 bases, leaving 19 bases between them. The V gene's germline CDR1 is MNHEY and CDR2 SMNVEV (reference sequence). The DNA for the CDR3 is TGTGCCAGCAGCCCTAAAGGGGCAGGGGTATACGAGCAGTACTTC. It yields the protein CASSPKGAGVYEQYF.

CDR3 sequence: CSVHHTGWFLLTNEQFF. The CDR3 bases are TGCAGCGTACACCATACGGGGTGGTTCCTATTAACTAATGAGCAGTTCTTC. The chain is built from TRBV29-1 and TRBJ2-1; D may be TRBD2 (5 bases). This CDR3 contains 17 residues. Germline V CDR1 and CDR2: SQVTM, ANQGSEA. Trimming removed 6 bases from V and 7 bases from J, with 28 bases in between.

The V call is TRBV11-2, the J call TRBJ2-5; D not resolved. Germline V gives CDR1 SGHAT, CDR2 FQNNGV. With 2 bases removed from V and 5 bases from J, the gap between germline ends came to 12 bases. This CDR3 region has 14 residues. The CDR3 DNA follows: TGTGCCAGCAGCTTACCGGCCCGGCGGGAGACCCAGTACTTC. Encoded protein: CASSLPARRETQYF.

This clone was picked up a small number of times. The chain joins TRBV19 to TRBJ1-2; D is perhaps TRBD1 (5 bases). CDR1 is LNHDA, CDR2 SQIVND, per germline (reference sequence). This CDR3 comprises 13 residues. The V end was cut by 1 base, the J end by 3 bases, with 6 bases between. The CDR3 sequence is CASSIGRDYGYTF. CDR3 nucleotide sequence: TGTGCCAGTAGTATAGGCAGGGACTATGGCTACACCTTC.

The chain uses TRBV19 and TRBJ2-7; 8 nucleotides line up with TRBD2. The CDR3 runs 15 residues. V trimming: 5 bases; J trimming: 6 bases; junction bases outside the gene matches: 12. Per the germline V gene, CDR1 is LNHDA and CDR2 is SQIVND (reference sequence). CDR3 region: CASSLRVSGKLEQYF. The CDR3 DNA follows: TGTGCCAGTAGTCTACGAGTTAGCGGGAAACTCGAGCAGTACTTC.

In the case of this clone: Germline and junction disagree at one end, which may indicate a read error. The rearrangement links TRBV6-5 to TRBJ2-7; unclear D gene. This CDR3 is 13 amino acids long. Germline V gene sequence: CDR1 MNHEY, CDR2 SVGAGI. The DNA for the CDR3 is TGTGCCAGCAGTTACATGGGATCCTACAAGCAGTACTTC. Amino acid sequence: CASSYMGSYKQYF.

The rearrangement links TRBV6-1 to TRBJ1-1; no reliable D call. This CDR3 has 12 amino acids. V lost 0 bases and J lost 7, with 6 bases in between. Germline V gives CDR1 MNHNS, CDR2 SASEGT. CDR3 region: CASSEAGFEAFF. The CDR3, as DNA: TGTGCCAGCAGTGAAGCAGGATTTGAAGCTTTCTTT.

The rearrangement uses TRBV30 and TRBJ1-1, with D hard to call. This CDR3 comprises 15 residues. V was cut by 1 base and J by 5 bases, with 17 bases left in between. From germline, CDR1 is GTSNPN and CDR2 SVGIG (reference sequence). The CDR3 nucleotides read TGTGCCTGGAGTGGACACCCCCAAGGAAGGACTGAAGCTTTCTTT. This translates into CAWSGHPQGRTEAFF. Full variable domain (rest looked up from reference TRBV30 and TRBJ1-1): SQTIHQWPATLVQPVGSPLSLECTVEGTSNPNLYWYRQAAGRGLQLLFYSVGIGQISSEVPQNLSASRPQDRQFILSSKKLLLSDSGFYLCAWSGHPQGRTEAFFGQGTRLTVV.

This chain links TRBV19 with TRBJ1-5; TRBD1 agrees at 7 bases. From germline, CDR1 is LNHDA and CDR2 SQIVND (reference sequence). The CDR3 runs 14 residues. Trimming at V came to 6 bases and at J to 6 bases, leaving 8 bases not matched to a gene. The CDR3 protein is CASSETGSGQPQHF. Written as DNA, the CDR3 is TGTGCCAGTAGCGAGACAGGGTCCGGTCAGCCCCAGCATTTT.

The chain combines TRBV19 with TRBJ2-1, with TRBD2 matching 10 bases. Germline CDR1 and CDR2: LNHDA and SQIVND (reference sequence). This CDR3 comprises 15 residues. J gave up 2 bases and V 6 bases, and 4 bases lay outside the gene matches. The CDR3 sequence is CASRTSGLTYNEQFF. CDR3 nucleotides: TGTGCCAGTAGGACTAGCGGGCTTACCTACAATGAGCAGTTCTTC.

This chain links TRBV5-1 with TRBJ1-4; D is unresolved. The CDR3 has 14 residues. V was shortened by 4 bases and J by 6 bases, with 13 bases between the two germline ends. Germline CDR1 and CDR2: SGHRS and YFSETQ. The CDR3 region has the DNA TGCGCCAGCAGCCCCCAACCGGGAGATGAAAAACTGTTTTTT. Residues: CASSPQPGDEKLFF.

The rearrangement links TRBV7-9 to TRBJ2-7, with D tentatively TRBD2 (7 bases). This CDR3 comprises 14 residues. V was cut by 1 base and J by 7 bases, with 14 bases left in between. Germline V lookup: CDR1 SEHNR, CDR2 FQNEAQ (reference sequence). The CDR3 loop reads CASSLGERGGEQYF. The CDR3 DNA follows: TGTGCCAGCAGCTTAGGAGAAAGGGGGGGTGAGCAGTACTTC.

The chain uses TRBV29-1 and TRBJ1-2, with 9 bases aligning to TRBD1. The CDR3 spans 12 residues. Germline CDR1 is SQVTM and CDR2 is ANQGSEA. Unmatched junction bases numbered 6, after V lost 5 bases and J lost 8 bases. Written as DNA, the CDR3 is TGCAGCGTTTTGGGGACAGGGTACGGCTACACCTTC. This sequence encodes CSVLGTGYGYTF.

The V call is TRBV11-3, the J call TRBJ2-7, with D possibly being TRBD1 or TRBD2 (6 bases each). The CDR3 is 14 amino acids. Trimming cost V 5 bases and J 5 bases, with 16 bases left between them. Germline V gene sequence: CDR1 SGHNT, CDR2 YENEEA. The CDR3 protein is CASSVNGGNDEQYF. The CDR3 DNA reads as TGTGCCAGCAGCGTGAACGGGGGCAACGACGAGCAGTACTTC.

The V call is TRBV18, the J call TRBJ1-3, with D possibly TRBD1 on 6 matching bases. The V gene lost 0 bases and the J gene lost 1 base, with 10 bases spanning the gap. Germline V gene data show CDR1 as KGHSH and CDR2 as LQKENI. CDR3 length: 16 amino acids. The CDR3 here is CASSPPNRESGNTIYF. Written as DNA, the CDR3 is TGTGCCAGCTCACCACCCAACAGGGAGTCTGGAAACACCATATATTTT. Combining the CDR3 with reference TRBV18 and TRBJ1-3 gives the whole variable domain NAGVMQNPRHLVRRRGQEARLRCSPMKGHSHVYWYRQLPEEGLKFMVYLQKENIIDESGMPKERFSAEFPKEGPSILRIQQVVRGDSAAYFCASSPPNRESGNTIYFGEGSWLTVV.

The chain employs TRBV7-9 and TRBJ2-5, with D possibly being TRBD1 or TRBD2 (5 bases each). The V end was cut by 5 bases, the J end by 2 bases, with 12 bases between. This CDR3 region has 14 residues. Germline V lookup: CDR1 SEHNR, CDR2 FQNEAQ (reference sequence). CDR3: CASSPTRGQETQYF. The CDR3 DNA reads TGTGCCAGCAGCCCGACGAGGGGACAAGAGACCCAGTACTTC.

The CDR3 sequence: CASSPQASYEQYF. The CDR3, as DNA: TGTGCCAGTTCTCCACAGGCCTCCTACGAGCAGTACTTC. The chain joins TRBV19 to TRBJ2-7, with a possible D match to TRBD1 (5 bases). Germline-derived CDR1 and CDR2 are LNHDA and SQIVND (reference sequence). The CDR3 is 13 amino acids. Trimming stripped 8 bases from V and 0 bases from J, with 11 bases between.

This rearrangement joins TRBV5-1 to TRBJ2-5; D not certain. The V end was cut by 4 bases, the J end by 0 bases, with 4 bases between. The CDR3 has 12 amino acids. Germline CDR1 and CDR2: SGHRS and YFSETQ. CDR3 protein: CASSRNQETQYF. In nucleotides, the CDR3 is TGCGCCAGCAGCCGGAACCAAGAGACCCAGTACTTC.

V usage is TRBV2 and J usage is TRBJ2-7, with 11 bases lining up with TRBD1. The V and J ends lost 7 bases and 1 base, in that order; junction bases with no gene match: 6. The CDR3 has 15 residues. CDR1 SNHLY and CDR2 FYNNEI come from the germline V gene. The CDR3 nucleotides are TGTGCCAGCACCCCGGGGACAGGGGGATCCTACGAGCAGTACTTC. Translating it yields CASTPGTGGSYEQYF.

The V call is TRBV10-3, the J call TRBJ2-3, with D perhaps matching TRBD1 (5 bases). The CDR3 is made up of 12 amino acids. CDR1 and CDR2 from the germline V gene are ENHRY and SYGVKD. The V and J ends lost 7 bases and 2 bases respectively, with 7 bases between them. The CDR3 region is CAIIGDTDTQYF. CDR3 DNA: TGTGCCATCATAGGGGACACAGATACGCAGTATTTT.

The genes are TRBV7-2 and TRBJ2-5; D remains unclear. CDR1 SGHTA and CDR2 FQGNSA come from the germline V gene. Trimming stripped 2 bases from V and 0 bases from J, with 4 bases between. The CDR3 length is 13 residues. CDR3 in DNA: TGTGCCAGCAGCTTAACATACCAAGAGACCCAGTACTTC. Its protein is CASSLTYQETQYF. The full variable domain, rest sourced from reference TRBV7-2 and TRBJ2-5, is GAGVSQSPSNKVTEKGKDVELRCDPISGHTALYWYRQSLGQGLEFLIYFQGNSAPDKSGLPSDRFSAERTGGSVSTLTIQRTQQEDSAVYLCASSLTYQETQYFGPGTRLLVL.

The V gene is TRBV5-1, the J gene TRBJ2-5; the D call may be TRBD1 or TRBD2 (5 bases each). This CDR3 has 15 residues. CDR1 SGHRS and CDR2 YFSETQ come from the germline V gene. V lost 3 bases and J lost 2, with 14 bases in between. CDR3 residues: CASSSEGMKQETQYF. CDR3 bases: TGCGCCAGCAGCTCAGAGGGGATGAAGCAAGAGACCCAGTACTTC.

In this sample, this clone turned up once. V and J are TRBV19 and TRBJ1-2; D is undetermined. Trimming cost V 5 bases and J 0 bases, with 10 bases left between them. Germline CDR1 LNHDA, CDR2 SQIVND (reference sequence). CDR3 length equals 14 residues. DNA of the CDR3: TGTGCCAGTAGTTCGACTAACACTAACTATGGCTACACCTTC. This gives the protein CASSSTNTNYGYTF.

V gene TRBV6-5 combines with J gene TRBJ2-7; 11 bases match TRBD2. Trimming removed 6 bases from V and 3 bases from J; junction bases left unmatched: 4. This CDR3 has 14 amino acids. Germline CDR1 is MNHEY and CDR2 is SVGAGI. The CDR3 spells CASRSGTSGYEQYF. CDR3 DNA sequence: TGTGCCAGCAGGTCCGGGACTAGCGGCTACGAGCAGTACTTC.

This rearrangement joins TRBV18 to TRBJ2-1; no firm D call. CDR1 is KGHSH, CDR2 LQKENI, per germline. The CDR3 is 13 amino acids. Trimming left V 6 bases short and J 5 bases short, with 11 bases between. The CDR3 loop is CASSPFFDNEQFF. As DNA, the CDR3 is TGTGCCAGCTCCCCCTTTTTCGACAATGAGCAGTTCTTC.

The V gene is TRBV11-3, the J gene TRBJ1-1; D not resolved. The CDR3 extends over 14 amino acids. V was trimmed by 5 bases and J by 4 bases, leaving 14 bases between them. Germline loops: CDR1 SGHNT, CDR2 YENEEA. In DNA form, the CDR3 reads TGTGCCAGCAGCCGCGGGCGGGAAACCACTGAAGCTTTCTTT. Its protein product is CASSRGRETTEAFF.

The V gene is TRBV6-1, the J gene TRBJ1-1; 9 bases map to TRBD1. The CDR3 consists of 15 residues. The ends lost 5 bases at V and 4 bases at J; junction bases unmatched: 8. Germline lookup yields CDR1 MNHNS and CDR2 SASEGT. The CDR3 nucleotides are TGTGCCAGCAGTTTAAGGACAGGGGCTAGCACTGAAGCTTTCTTT. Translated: CASSLRTGASTEAFF.

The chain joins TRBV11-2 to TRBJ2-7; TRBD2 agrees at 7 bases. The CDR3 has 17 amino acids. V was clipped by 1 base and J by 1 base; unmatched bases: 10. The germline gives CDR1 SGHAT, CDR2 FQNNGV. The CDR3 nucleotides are TGTGCCAGCAGCTTAGCTCTCCTGGGCGGGGGTTCCTACGAGCAGTACTTC. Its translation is CASSLALLGGGSYEQYF.